The T cell receptor beta chain under discussion was sequenced for a study of beta chain features in type 1 diabetes (dated by TCRdb to between 2018 and 2020). A note on the overall study: Mean age, gender distribution, total cell number and subset yield were not different between patients and healthy donors. A total of some 110 million sorted cells were examined across all samples, and the number of cells per subset was strongly correlated with RNA yield. The study compared TCRB repertoires of sorted circulating CD4+ T cell subsets between recently diagnosed type 1 diabetes patients and matched healthy donors. Regulatory and stem cell-like memory subsets were obtained from only 8 patients and about 8 healthy donors, while naive and central memory subsets were obtained from all 30 or so donors.

The entire amount of isolated RNA was reverse transcribed using the High Capacity cDNA Reverse Transcription Kit, so the sequenced TCRB transcripts were expressed ones. Deep immunoSEQ sequencing was performed on naive, central memory and regulatory T cell samples, with an average of roughly 3.5 million total reads per sample. Sorted cells were lysed in RLT buffer and RNA was extracted with DNase-treated RNeasy Micro or Mini kits, depending on cell number. Each cell subset was processed on its own to prevent cross-contamination, while patient and healthy donor samples were processed together. The immunoSEQ multiplex PCR was used to amplify TCRB sequences from cDNA, yielding 87-bp fragments that span the CDR3 region. Sequencing of the amplicons was done on the Illumina HiSeq platform. As for how the authors treated the data: PCR bias was computationally corrected using synthetic template baselines, reads within Hamming distance 2 were collapsed, and singletons that could not be merged were discarded. Reads were aligned against IMGT so that V, D and J genes, CDR3 length and insertions or deletions at six rearrangement sites could be assigned. Within each subset, clonotype counts were normalized to sorted cell number, after which true diversity and Gini coefficients were computed with the tcR R package. The overlap coefficient, calculated on TCRB nucleotide sequences, was used to measure repertoire sharing. The source is immuneACCESS, and TCRdb retained only in-frame sequences with V and J called. Part of the clones is not carried over; for the studies checked, unresolved V genes explain less than half of this, and the remainder is unexplained. V and J calls and clone size follow that table, whereas D and trimming were derived from the DNA. The sample data list 40,000 or so clones, and 66% of these were observed just once. In total, the top ten clones hold about 2% of the sample.

Relative to germline, V is missing 2 bases and J is missing 5 bases, with 8 bases of the junction outside any gene match. CDR3 length: 15 amino acids, cysteine to phenylalanine. The DNA shown is the 45-base CDR3, in frame from base 1. Looking up the germline V gene (reference sequence) yields CDR1 GTSNPN and CDR2 SVGIG. Each donor gave one peripheral blood draw, averaging roughly 100 mL, which was collected into heparinised tubes. A BD FACSAria II and a panel including CD45RO, CCR7, CD25, CD127, CD95 and CD27 were used to sort naive, central memory, regulatory and stem cell-like memory CD4+ T cells. All sorted populations exceeded 98% purity. PBMCs were isolated immediately by Lymphoprep density gradient centrifugation and stained directly without culture. So that batch effects would be minimized, each experiment stained and sorted samples in pairs, pairing one healthy donor with one patient. What the research found in general, with its limitations: At VDJ recombination sites, patients with type 1 diabetes made fewer insertions and deleted more nucleotides, a pattern implying thymic rearrangement abnormalities. Because small numbers of individuals were included in the HLA sub-analyses, any influence of HLA type on TCRB rearrangement was left unresolved. Shorter templates might be favored by PCR, yet because patient and control samples were amplified and corrected together, any such skew would affect both groups equally. Naive, central memory and regulatory TCRB repertoires appeared to be more similar among patients than among healthy donors. Type 1 diabetes patients showed a moderate but significant shortening of TCRB CDR3 length in all four CD4+ subsets. Sequencing cDNA rather than genomic DNA could over-represent highly expressing activated cells, although activation and CD3 levels did not differ between groups.

Comment on this clone: Its antigen is currently not known. No base qualities exist here, and no much larger clone lies one base off it.

The chain links TRBV30 with TRBJ1-5, with TRBD1 matching 8 junction bases. The specimen was Tregs from blood. Taken with the paper, the label for cell subset or site translates to: regulatory CD4+ T cells. The TCR was taken from a woman aged 18-30 years with type 1 diabetes. The DNA is TGTGCCTGGAGTAAAGCAGGGGGCCTTTATCAGCCCCAGCATTTT. It specifies CAWSKAGGLYQPQHF. Joined to the reference TRBV30 and TRBJ1-5 proteins, this CDR3 gives the full variable domain: SQTIHQWPATLVQPVGSPLSLECTVEGTSNPNLYWYRQAAGRGLQLLFYSVGIGQISSEVPQNLSASRPQDRQFILSSKKLLLSDSGFYLCAWSKAGGLYQPQHFGDGTRLSIL.